These 28 T cell receptor beta chains originate from one sample sequenced in a study of cytomegalovirus exposure and HLA in healthy donors. PCR was performed using 60 Vbeta and 13 Jbeta primers. TCRdb keeps only in-frame clones here, not all; method: immunoSEQ multiplex PCR. Of around 99,000 clones listed, 73% are singletons. Material: PBMCs. The receptors stem from a man between 40 and 49 years old in good health and CMV-seronegative.

The chain's CDR3 is CSVVSGDPYEQYF. DNA for the CDR3: TGCAGCGTTGTTTCAGGGGACCCCTACGAGCAGTACTTC. This chain connects TRBV29-1 to TRBJ2-7; tentative D call: TRBD1 (6 bases). The CDR3 extends over 13 amino acids. V lost 4 bases to trimming and J lost 2 bases, with 12 bases between them. CDR1 and CDR2 from the germline V gene are SQVTM and ANQGSEA.

V and J are TRBV7-9 and TRBJ1-2; 11 bases agree with TRBD1. Germline V gives CDR1 SEHNR, CDR2 FQNEAQ (reference sequence). The CDR3 consists of 17 residues. The V and J ends lost 7 bases and 3 bases, in that order; junction bases with no gene match: 13. This chain's CDR3 is CASNSGQGASRDYGYTF. The CDR3 bases are TGTGCCAGCAATTCAGGACAGGGGGCTAGTCGGGACTATGGCTACACCTTC.

The chain employs TRBV7-2 and TRBJ2-3; D not resolved. The V gene lost 0 bases and the J gene lost 2 bases, with 3 bases spanning the gap. Looked up from germline, CDR1 is SGHTA and CDR2 is FQGNSA. This CDR3 has 13 residues. CDR3 amino acids: CASSLAYTDTQYF. As DNA, the CDR3 is TGTGCCAGCAGCTTAGCTTACACAGATACGCAGTATTTT.

The J gene is TRBJ2-3, the V gene TRBV9; maybe TRBD1 (5 bases). Trimming took off 1 base at V and 4 bases at J, with 7 bases between the two ends. Germline CDR1 SGDLS, CDR2 YYNGEE. This CDR3 is built from 13 residues. The CDR3 nucleotides read TGTGCCAGCAGCGTATGGGGCGCAGATACGCAGTATTTT. This sequence encodes CASSVWGADTQYF.

V is TRBV15 and J is TRBJ2-1; D uncertain. This CDR3 comprises 16 residues. V shed 1 base and J shed 0 bases, with 10 bases lying between them. Germline CDR1 is LNHNV and CDR2 is YYDKDF (reference sequence). For the CDR3, the DNA is TGTGCCACCAGCAGAGGGTCGCAGGCCTCCTACAATGAGCAGTTCTTC. Its translation is CATSRGSQASYNEQFF.

A single count supports this clone. The chain carries TRBV10-3 and TRBJ2-6; tentative D call: TRBD2 (6 bases). The CDR3 spans 17 residues. Germline-derived CDR1 and CDR2 are ENHRY and SYGVKD. The V and J ends lost 4 bases and 2 bases respectively, with 15 bases between them. The CDR3 is CAISANAGLTGANVLTF. The CDR3 DNA reads TGTGCCATCAGTGCCAATGCGGGGCTAACTGGGGCCAACGTCCTGACTTTC.

This chain links TRBV5-1 with TRBJ2-1; no definite D call. Germline lookup yields CDR1 SGHRS and CDR2 YFSETQ. This CDR3 is built from 14 residues. The ends were cut back, 0 bases at V and 8 bases at J, with 12 bases in the middle. CDR3 bases: TGCGCCAGCAGCTTGGTTCCAGCCAGCGATGAGCAGTTCTTC. It yields the protein CASSLVPASDEQFF.

The genes are TRBV18 and TRBJ1-5; 11 bases agree with TRBD1. The CDR3 sequence is 15 residues long. V gave up 3 bases and J gave up 3 bases; unmatched junction bases: 1. Germline CDR1 reads KGHSH; CDR2 reads LQKENI. The CDR3 DNA reads as TGTGCCAGCTCACCGGACAGGGGGCACAATCAGCCCCAGCATTTT. Residues: CASSPDRGHNQPQHF.

The chain combines TRBV25-1 with TRBJ1-1; TRBD1 is a possible D gene (5 bases). The length of the CDR3 is 15 residues. Trimming took off 4 bases at V and 2 bases at J, with 14 bases between the two ends. Germline V gives CDR1 MGHDK, CDR2 SYGVNS. The CDR3 DNA is TGTGCCAGCAGTGCACTACGCGGGGCTAACACTGAAGCTTTCTTT. This sequence encodes CASSALRGANTEAFF.

The table lists this clone with a few counts. V usage is TRBV6-1 and J usage is TRBJ1-4; D possibly corresponds to TRBD1 (6 bases). The germline V gene has CDR1 MNHNS and CDR2 SASEGT. Trimming cost V 4 bases and J 5 bases, with 8 bases left between them. This CDR3 is built from 13 residues. The CDR3 loop is CASSGQENEKLFF. Written as DNA, the CDR3 is TGTGCCAGCAGTGGACAGGAAAATGAAAAACTGTTTTTT.

The chain is built from TRBV10-3 and TRBJ2-5; TRBD1 might be the D (5 bases). In germline, CDR1 is ENHRY, CDR2 SYGVKD. The CDR3 runs to 15 residues. V lost 0 bases and J lost 5, with 13 bases in between. The CDR3 sequence is CAISESGQGWETQYF. The CDR3 bases are TGTGCCATCAGTGAGTCGGGGCAGGGTTGGGAGACCCAGTACTTC.

A single count supports this clone. The CDR3 sequence: CASSSGAAGAEEQFF. The CDR3 DNA follows: TGTGCCAGCAGCTCCGGGGCGGCGGGGGCAGAGGAGCAGTTCTTC. The J gene is TRBJ2-1, the V gene TRBV11-3; TRBD2 is a possible D gene (7 bases). Per germline, CDR1 SGHNT and CDR2 YENEEA. CDR3 length: 15 residues. V shed 4 bases and J shed 10 bases, with 20 bases lying between them.

This clone has a handful of counts. The gene calls are TRBV11-2 and TRBJ1-3, with 7 bases matching TRBD1. Germline V lookup: CDR1 SGHAT, CDR2 FQNNGV. CDR3 size: 16 residues. V was pared by 7 bases and J by 4 bases, with 13 bases of the junction left unmatched. The CDR3 nucleotides read TGTGCCAGCAACTCCTACCCAGGGGGAGCCGGAAACACCATATATTTT. It translates to CASNSYPGGAGNTIYF.

This clone turned up a few times. This chain uses TRBV30 with TRBJ2-7; 7 bases match TRBD1. Germline CDR1 GTSNPN, CDR2 SVGIG (reference sequence). The CDR3 consists of 13 residues. V gave up 6 bases and J gave up 5 bases; unmatched junction bases: 10. The chain's CDR3 is CACRQGWCNEQYF. CDR3 coding DNA: TGTGCCTGTCGACAGGGATGGTGTAACGAGCAGTACTTC.

V is TRBV2 and J is TRBJ2-7; D uncertain. There are 13 residues in the CDR3. The V end lost 6 bases, the J end lost 6 bases, and 15 bases lay between the germline ends. Germline V gene lookup returns CDR1 SNHLY and CDR2 FYNNEI. The CDR3 nucleotides read TGTGCCAGCAGAGCCGACATTTACCGCGAGCAGTACTTC. It yields the protein CASRADIYREQYF.

CDR3 nucleotide sequence: TGCGCCAGCAGCCAAGAAAGCAGGGGAACTGAAGCTTTCTTT. Translated: CASSQESRGTEAFF. V gene TRBV4-3 combines with J gene TRBJ1-1; maybe TRBD1 (6 bases). Trimming left V 0 bases short and J 5 bases short, with 10 bases between. CDR3 length: 14 amino acids. Germline assignment: CDR1 LGHNA and CDR2 YSLEER.

This clone has only one observation. V gene TRBV5-6 combines with J gene TRBJ1-1; 9 positions match TRBD1. V lost 3 bases, J lost 0 bases, and 12 bases stayed unmatched. Germline CDR1 reads SGHDT; CDR2 reads YYEEEE. This CDR3 is built from 18 residues. CDR3 in DNA: TGTGCCAGCAGCTGGAGGGGGGACAGGGCCCTTCTGAACACTGAAGCTTTCTTT. Its translation is CASSWRGDRALLNTEAFF.

This clone came up a few times. The chain uses TRBV7-9 and TRBJ2-3; D is ambiguous. The germline V gene encodes CDR1 SEHNR and CDR2 FQNEAQ (reference sequence). This CDR3 contains 16 residues. Trimming removed 5 bases at V and 2 bases at J, with 17 bases between. This CDR3 reads CASSPFGGLNTDTQYF. DNA of the CDR3: TGTGCCAGCAGCCCCTTTGGCGGCCTAAACACAGATACGCAGTATTTT.

The chain carries TRBV10-3 and TRBJ1-1; D is uncertain. The CDR3 spans 13 residues. CDR1 is ENHRY, CDR2 SYGVKD, per germline. Trimming pared 4 bases from V and 1 base from J, leaving 7 bases between. The CDR3 nucleotides read TGTGCCATCAGTGTGACACAGAACACTGAAGCTTTCTTT. Translation: CAISVTQNTEAFF.

The chain employs TRBV7-9 and TRBJ2-5; a weak D match, TRBD2 (6 bases). The CDR3 totals 16 residues. Germline-derived CDR1 and CDR2 are SEHNR and FQNEAQ (reference sequence). The germline V and J ends were trimmed by 3 bases and 5 bases, with 19 bases remaining between them. CDR3 in DNA: TGTGCCAGCAGCTTTTTTGGGGCAGGGAGGCGGGAGACCCAGTACTTC. It is translated as CASSFFGAGRRETQYF.

The V and J genes are TRBV29-1 and TRBJ1-2; D is possibly TRBD1 (5 bases). With 2 bases removed from V and 6 bases from J, the gap between germline ends came to 16 bases. CDR1 SQVTM and CDR2 ANQGSEA come from the germline V gene. This CDR3 comprises 14 residues. The CDR3 DNA reads TGCAGCGTTGAATCCCCGGGAGGGGCGGATGGCTACACCTTC. It specifies CSVESPGGADGYTF.

The V gene is TRBV5-4, the J gene TRBJ1-2, with 7 nucleotides matching TRBD1. The CDR3 is made up of 15 amino acids. Germline V gene data show CDR1 as SGHNT and CDR2 as YYREEE (reference sequence). The J segment lost 3 bases and the V segment lost 0 bases, leaving 5 bases of the junction unmatched. In DNA, the CDR3 is TGTGCCAGCAGCTTGGGCAGGGGGAGAGACTATGGCTACACCTTC. Its translation: CASSLGRGRDYGYTF.

The V call is TRBV28, the J call TRBJ2-2; D is perhaps TRBD2 (5 bases). The CDR3 length is 15 residues. V was pared by 1 base and J by 6 bases, with 12 bases between. Germline CDR1 is MDHEN and CDR2 is SYDVKM. The CDR3 loop is CASSLYAAVAGELFF. For the CDR3, the DNA is TGTGCCAGCAGTTTATACGCAGCGGTGGCCGGGGAGCTGTTTTTT.

J is TRBJ2-5 and V is TRBV13, with 14 bases identical to TRBD2. With V trimmed by 5 bases and J by 1 base, 6 bases remained unmatched. This CDR3 has 17 residues. In germline, CDR1 is PRHDT, CDR2 FYEKMQ (reference sequence). CDR3 sequence: CASSPPGLAGGQETQYF. CDR3 sequence (DNA): TGTGCCAGCAGCCCACCCGGACTAGCGGGGGGCCAAGAGACCCAGTACTTC.

In its sample, this clone was seen once. The chain links TRBV4-2 to TRBJ2-7, with D perhaps TRBD2 (6 bases). CDR3 length equals 14 residues. Between the trimmed V and J ends, which lost 1 base and 4 bases, there was a span of 11 bases. The V gene's germline CDR1 is LGHNA and CDR2 YNFKEQ. The CDR3 sequence is CASSQAGGTYEQYF. The CDR3 nucleotides read TGTGCCAGCAGCCAAGCCGGGGGTACTTACGAGCAGTACTTC.

The chain uses TRBV4-1 and TRBJ1-3; tentatively, D is TRBD1 (6 bases). Germline CDR1 is MGHRA and CDR2 is YSYEKL. The CDR3 length is 15 residues. V dropped 6 bases and J dropped 4 bases, with 16 bases sitting between them. CDR3 region: CASRQLRGSGNTIYF. CDR3 nucleotide sequence: TGCGCCAGCAGACAACTCAGGGGTTCCGGAAACACCATATATTTT.

The rearrangement links TRBV4-3 to TRBJ1-2; maybe TRBD1 (5 bases). Trimming removed 0 bases from V and 6 bases from J, with 23 bases in between. The CDR3 consists of 18 residues. Germline V lookup: CDR1 LGHNA, CDR2 YSLEER. CDR3 coding DNA: TGCGCCAGCAGCCAAGACCTCTATCCGGAACAGGCTCAGGATGGCTACACCTTC. Protein: CASSQDLYPEQAQDGYTF.

J is TRBJ1-2 and V is TRBV5-5; tentative D call: TRBD1 (5 bases). V shed 1 base and J shed 8 bases, with 18 bases lying between them. The length of the CDR3 is 15 residues. Looked up from germline, CDR1 is SGHKS and CDR2 is YYEKEE (reference sequence). CDR3 residues: CASSLLGEGAQGYTF. The CDR3 nucleotides are TGTGCCAGCAGCTTGCTAGGGGAAGGGGCGCAAGGCTACACCTTC.